What follows are 5 T cell receptor beta chains derived from one specimen sequenced in a study of cytomegalovirus exposure and HLA in healthy donors. The PCR used 60 Vbeta and 13 Jbeta primers. Data came from immunoSEQ multiplex PCR; TCRdb stores just in-frame clones and leaves some out. The data contain roughly 99,000 clones, about 80% of them singletons. Material for sequencing was PBMCs. The receptor set was obtained from a male donor in good health and CMV-seropositive.

The rearrangement uses TRBV5-1 and TRBJ2-7; 10 nucleotides line up with TRBD1. Germline trimming cut 4 bases from V and 5 bases from J; bases unmatched to any gene: 6. The CDR3 extends over 14 amino acids. Germline V gene data show CDR1 as SGHRS and CDR2 as YFSETQ. The CDR3 sequence is CASSPDRGRNEQYF. The CDR3 DNA follows: TGCGCCAGCAGCCCCGACAGGGGGCGGAACGAGCAGTACTTC.

This chain links TRBV30 with TRBJ2-7, with a weak D call TRBD2 (5 bases). Trimming cost V 8 bases and J 7 bases, with 15 bases left between them. Germline lookup yields CDR1 GTSNPN and CDR2 SVGIG (reference sequence). The CDR3 runs 11 residues. CDR3 loop: CAGGLGSEQYF. The CDR3 nucleotides read TGTGCCGGAGGACTTGGGAGTGAGCAGTACTTC.

V is TRBV5-1 and J is TRBJ2-5; no clear D. The CDR3 contains 20 residues. CDR1 SGHRS and CDR2 YFSETQ come from the germline V gene. V was pared by 0 bases and J by 0 bases, with 24 bases between. CDR3 protein: CASSLAPPRRPVADQETQYF. CDR3 coding DNA: TGCGCCAGCAGCTTGGCCCCCCCCAGGCGACCCGTGGCCGACCAAGAGACCCAGTACTTC.

This clone showed up just once. The chain carries TRBV7-9 and TRBJ2-4, with D perhaps TRBD1 (5 bases). The CDR3 is 14 residues long. Germline V gene sequence: CDR1 SEHNR, CDR2 FQNEAQ (reference sequence). Trimming left V 4 bases short and J 6 bases short, with 13 bases between. The CDR3: CASSSGQDSNIQYF. The DNA of the CDR3 is TGTGCCAGCAGCTCAGGACAAGACTCAAACATTCAGTACTTC.

V and J are TRBV30 and TRBJ1-4; D unclear. V lost 5 bases, J lost 8 bases, and 21 bases lay in between. The CDR3 contains 15 residues. Germline lookup yields CDR1 GTSNPN and CDR2 SVGIG (reference sequence). CDR3 coding DNA: TGTGCCTGGGGCGGGCAAGTTAGTCTCCGGGAAAAACTGTTTTTT. Translated: CAWGGQVSLREKLFF.